This is a list of T cell receptor beta chains from one sample in a study of T-cell memory formation after mild COVID-19. TCRdb passed the 5' RACE reads through MiXCR, listing each CDR3 protein once. The table includes around 450,000 distinct CDR3 sequences, around 20% detected once. The sample was PBMCs or a T cell subset sorted from them (not recorded which). The receptors derive from an adult woman who had mild COVID-19 (a few samples of this study predate the infection). Cell type and time point are not known. Both conserved end residues are trimmed from each CDR3. Expanded clones get a size class; other rows say once, few or many, or leave the size out.

j_call v_call clone_size cdr3_aa
TRBJ1-5 TRBV5-1 NA ASSLMMDQPQH
TRBJ2-7 TRBV4-2 few ASSLRASVYEQY
TRBJ2-7 TRBV5-1 NA ASSLGDLSSYEQY
TRBJ2-3 TRBV12-3/TRBV12-4 NA ASSPIGGGRFTDTQY
TRBJ2-1 TRBV5-1 NA ASSQEPGSILQHNEQF
TRBJ1-4 TRBV3-1 few ASSPGHRGEKLF
TRBJ1-3 TRBV14 once ASSQVKGESSGNTIY
TRBJ1-6 TRBV9 many ASSPRTGLNSPLH
TRBJ1-1 TRBV14 few ASSQERFVGTEAF
TRBJ1-1 TRBV12-3/TRBV12-4 few ASSLHSGGFAF
TRBJ2-7 TRBV6-5 NA ASSYGASGEQY
TRBJ1-2 TRBV5-4 few ASSLDRGSGGYT
TRBJ2-3 TRBV7-6 NA ASSSGLITDTQY
TRBJ2-1 TRBV30 few VGGGENNEQF
TRBJ2-4 TRBV5-1 NA ASSEGLAGLYQY
TRBJ1-2 TRBV24-1 NA ATSDRWTTYGYT
TRBJ2-3 TRBV7-3 few ASSFRGSQDTQY
TRBJ2-1 TRBV6-6 NA ASSAQLGLAVKQF
TRBJ2-1 TRBV7-2 few ASSFRDSTSNEQF
TRBJ1-2 TRBV18 few ASSPSFVGDPNGYT
TRBJ1-1 TRBV3-1 NA ASSQEEENTEAF
TRBJ1-1 TRBV12-3/TRBV12-4 few ASKGHLGQTEAF
TRBJ2-6 TRBV5-6 NA ASSPLAGVRGANVLT